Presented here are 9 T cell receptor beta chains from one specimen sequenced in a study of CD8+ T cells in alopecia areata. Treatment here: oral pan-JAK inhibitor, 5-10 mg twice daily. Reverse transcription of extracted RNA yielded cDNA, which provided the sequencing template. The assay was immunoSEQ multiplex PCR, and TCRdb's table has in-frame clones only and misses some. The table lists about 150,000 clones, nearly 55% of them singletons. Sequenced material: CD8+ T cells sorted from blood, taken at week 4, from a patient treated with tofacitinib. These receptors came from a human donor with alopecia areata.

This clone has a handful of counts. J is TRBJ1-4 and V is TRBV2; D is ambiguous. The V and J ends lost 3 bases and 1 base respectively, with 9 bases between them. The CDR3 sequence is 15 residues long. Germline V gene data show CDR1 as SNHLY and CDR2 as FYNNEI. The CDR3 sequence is CASSDPTRTNEKLFF. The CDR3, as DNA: TGTGCCAGCAGTGATCCCACACGAACTAATGAAAAACTGTTTTTT.

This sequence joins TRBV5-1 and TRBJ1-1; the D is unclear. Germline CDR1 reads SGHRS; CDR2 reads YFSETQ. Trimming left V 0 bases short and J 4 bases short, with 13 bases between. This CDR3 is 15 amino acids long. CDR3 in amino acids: CASSLGTRGGTEAFF. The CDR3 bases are TGCGCCAGCAGCTTGGGGACCCGAGGAGGCACTGAAGCTTTCTTT.

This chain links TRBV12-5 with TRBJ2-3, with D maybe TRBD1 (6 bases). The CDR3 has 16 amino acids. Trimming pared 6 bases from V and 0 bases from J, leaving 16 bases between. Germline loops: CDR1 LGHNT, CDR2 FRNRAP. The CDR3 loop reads CASGGKDSFSTDTQYF. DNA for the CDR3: TGTGCTAGTGGCGGGAAGGACAGCTTTAGCACAGATACGCAGTATTTT.

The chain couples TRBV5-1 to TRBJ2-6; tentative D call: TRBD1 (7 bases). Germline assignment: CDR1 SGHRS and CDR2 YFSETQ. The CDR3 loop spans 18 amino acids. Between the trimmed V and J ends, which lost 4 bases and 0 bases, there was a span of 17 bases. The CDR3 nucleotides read TGCGCCAGCAGCGCGGGGACAGATCCCATCTCTGGGGCCAACGTCCTGACTTTC. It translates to CASSAGTDPISGANVLTF.

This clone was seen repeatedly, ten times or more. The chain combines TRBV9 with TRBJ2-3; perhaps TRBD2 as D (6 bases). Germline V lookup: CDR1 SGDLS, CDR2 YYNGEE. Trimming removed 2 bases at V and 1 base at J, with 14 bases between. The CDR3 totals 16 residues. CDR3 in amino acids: CASSVARRGGTDTQYF. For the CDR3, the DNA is TGTGCCAGCAGCGTTGCCAGGCGGGGCGGCACAGATACGCAGTATTTT.

Written as DNA, the CDR3 is TGTGCCACCCTAGGACTAGCGGGGGAAAACATTCAGTACTTC. This codes for CATLGLAGENIQYF. The chain couples TRBV2 to TRBJ2-4, with TRBD2 identical over 13 bases. The CDR3 sequence is 14 residues long. Germline loops: CDR1 SNHLY, CDR2 FYNNEI. V was clipped by 10 bases and J by 5 bases; unmatched bases: 5.

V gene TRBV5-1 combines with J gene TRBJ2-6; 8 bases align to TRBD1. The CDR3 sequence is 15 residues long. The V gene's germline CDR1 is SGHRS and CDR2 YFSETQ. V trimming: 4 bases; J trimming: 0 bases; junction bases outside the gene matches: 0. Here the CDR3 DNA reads TGCGCCAGCAGCGGACAGGGCTCTGGGGCCAACGTCCTGACTTTC. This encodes CASSGQGSGANVLTF.

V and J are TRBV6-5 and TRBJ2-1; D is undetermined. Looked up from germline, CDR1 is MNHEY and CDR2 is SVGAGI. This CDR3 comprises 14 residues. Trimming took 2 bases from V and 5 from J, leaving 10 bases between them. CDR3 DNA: TGTGCCAGCAGTTACGACGGCTTACACAATGAGCAGTTCTTC. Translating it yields CASSYDGLHNEQFF.

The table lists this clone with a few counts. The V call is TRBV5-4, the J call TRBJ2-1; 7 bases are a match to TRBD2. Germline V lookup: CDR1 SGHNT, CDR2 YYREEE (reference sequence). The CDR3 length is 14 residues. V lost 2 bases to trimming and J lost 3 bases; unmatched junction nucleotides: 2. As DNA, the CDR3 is TGTGCCAGCAGCTTTACGGGGGGCTACAATGAGCAGTTCTTC. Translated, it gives CASSFTGGYNEQFF.